Listed here are 20 T cell receptor beta chains from one sample, sequenced in a study of molecular identifiers for immune sequencing clone quantification. MiXCR, run by TCRdb on the PCR reads, gives a single entry per CDR3 protein. Of over 600,000 distinct CDR3 sequences detected, 20% appear once; the ten largest clones hold around 0.9%. Material for sequencing was naive CD8+ T cells from blood, with Jurkat cell RNA spiked in. Regarding subset: FACS-sorted CD8+CD4-CCR7+CD45RA+ naive T cells. These receptors came from a human donor in good health. Some libraries in this study had Jurkat cell RNA spiked in.

This clonotype was observed many times. The chain couples TRBV7-9 to TRBJ2-4; 14 nucleotides agree with TRBD2. Germline lookup yields CDR1 SEHNR and CDR2 FQNEAQ (reference sequence). The J segment lost 8 bases and the V segment lost 1 base, leaving 4 bases of the junction unmatched. The CDR3 sequence is 16 residues long. CDR3 DNA sequence: TGTGCCAGCAGCTTAGTTTCGGGACTAGCGGGAGACATTCAGTACTTC. Its translation: CASSLVSGLAGDIQYF.

For this clonotype: This could be a read error, since a much larger clone is one nucleotide away. The chain is built from TRBV4-2 and TRBJ2-1; 12 bases line up with TRBD2. The CDR3 covers 15 residues. Germline values: CDR1 LGHNA, CDR2 YNFKEQ. CDR3 region: CASSQLAGGPYEQCF. The CDR3 DNA is TGTGCCAGCAGCCAGCTAGCGGGAGGGCCTTATGAGCAGTGCTTC.

In this sample, this clonotype turned up many times. The J gene is TRBJ2-7, the V gene TRBV5-1; maybe TRBD2 (5 bases). Germline V gene data show CDR1 as SGHRS and CDR2 as YFSETQ. The CDR3 sequence is 14 residues long. Trimming pared 0 bases from V and 5 bases from J, leaving 12 bases between. CDR3 sequence reads: CASSLGPRADEQYF. CDR3 sequence (DNA): TGCGCCAGCAGCTTGGGTCCGCGAGCGGACGAGCAGTACTTC.

Note on this clonotype: A much larger clone differs by one base, so this may be a read error. This chain joins TRBV7-3 and TRBJ2-2; a possible D gene is TRBD1 (6 bases). CDR1 and CDR2 (germline): SGHTA, FQGTGA. CDR3 length: 14 amino acids. Here the CDR3 reads CASSFGQSTGELVF. The CDR3 bases are TGTGCCAGCAGCTTCGGACAGAGCACCGGGGAGCTGGTTTTT. The full variable domain, rest sourced from reference TRBV7-3 and TRBJ2-2, is GAGVSQTPSNKVTEKGKYVELRCDPISGHTALYWYRQSLGQGPEFLIYFQGTGAADDSGLPNDRFFAVRPEGSVSTLKIQRTERGDSAVYLCASSFGQSTGELVFGEGSRLTVL.

As regards this clonotype: One end of the junction fails to match germline, which may point to a read error. The chain combines TRBV2 with TRBJ2-1; 12 nucleotides match TRBD1. The CDR3 length is 18 residues. The germline V gene has CDR1 SNHLY and CDR2 FYNNEI. The CDR3 here is CASSETGTGGAGYSEQFF. The DNA for the CDR3 is TGTGCCAGCAGTGAAACCGGGACAGGGGGCGCGGGGTACAGTGAGCAGTTCTTC.

J is TRBJ2-7 and V is TRBV5-5; D is possibly TRBD2 (6 bases). V was trimmed by 7 bases and J by 4 bases, leaving 18 bases between them. The CDR3 spans 14 residues. CDR1 and CDR2 (germline): SGHKS, YYEKEE (reference sequence). Here the CDR3 reads CASGYRDLPYEQYF. The CDR3 region has the DNA TGTGCCAGCGGCTACCGGGACTTACCTTACGAGCAGTACTTC.

This clonotype was observed at least ten times. This chain uses TRBV12-3 or TRBV12-4 with TRBJ2-2, with D perhaps matching TRBD2 (6 bases). The CDR3 contains 14 residues. V was shortened by 5 bases and J by 3 bases, with 10 bases between the two germline ends. This CDR3 reads CASSRLVDTGELFF. In DNA form, the CDR3 reads TGTGCCAGCAGTCGACTAGTGGACACCGGGGAGCTGTTTTTT.

This clonotype was seen at least ten times. This rearrangement joins TRBV6-2 or TRBV6-3 to TRBJ2-7; a possible D gene is TRBD2 (6 bases). This CDR3 has 14 residues. V lost 6 bases to trimming and J lost 7 bases, with 19 bases between them. Germline V CDR1 and CDR2: MNHEY, SVGEGT. The CDR3 DNA reads as TGTGCCAGCAGCACACGGGACTTGTTCCGGGAGCAGTACTTC. Translation: CASSTRDLFREQYF.

This clonotype occurred a few times. The rearrangement joins TRBV13 to TRBJ2-5; possible D gene TRBD2, 6 bases. Trimming took 4 bases from V and 5 from J, leaving 20 bases between them. Germline CDR1 and CDR2: PRHDT and FYEKMQ (reference sequence). The CDR3 has 16 amino acids. The CDR3 loop is CASSSSRDPYWETQYF. DNA for the CDR3: TGTGCCAGCAGCTCCTCGCGGGACCCCTACTGGGAGACCCAGTACTTC.

This clonotype occurred once. This is likely a read error, given that the CDR3 carries no conserved phenylalanine or tryptophan at its end. This chain uses TRBV15 with TRBJ1-4; D unclear. In germline, CDR1 is LNHNV, CDR2 YYDKDF (reference sequence). The V end lost 3 bases, the J end lost 0 bases, and 8 bases lay between the germline ends. This CDR3 contains 15 residues. The CDR3 sequence: CATSSGLATNEKLFS. CDR3 DNA: TGTGCCACCAGCAGTGGTTTGGCAACTAATGAAAAACTGTTTTCT.

A remark on this clonotype: This sequence may be a read error, since a much larger clone differs from it by one base. J is TRBJ2-7 and V is TRBV7-9; possible D gene TRBD1, 5 bases. V lost 8 bases, J lost 0 bases, and 11 bases lay in between. The CDR3 contains 13 residues. The germline gives CDR1 SEHNR, CDR2 FQNEAQ (reference sequence). The chain's CDR3 is CASRDSNSYEQYF. The CDR3, as DNA: TGTGCCAGCCGCGACAGCAACTCCTACGAGCAGTACTTC.

Ten or more counts support this clonotype. The chain is built from TRBV6-2 or TRBV6-3 and TRBJ2-7; no reliable D call. Germline loops: CDR1 MNHEY, CDR2 SVGEGT. The CDR3 is made up of 12 amino acids. Trimming stripped 7 bases from V and 2 bases from J, with 9 bases between. The CDR3 nucleotides are TGTGCCAGCATAAATCTGGCCTACGAGCAGTACTTC. Encoded protein: CASINLAYEQYF.

This clonotype appeared many times. The chain links TRBV4-3 to TRBJ2-7; no definite D call. The germline V gene encodes CDR1 LGHNA and CDR2 YSLEER. V was trimmed by 0 bases and J by 2 bases, leaving 8 bases between them. This CDR3 region has 14 residues. The CDR3 sequence is CASSQEVGAYEQYF. The CDR3 DNA follows: TGCGCCAGCAGCCAAGAAGTAGGTGCCTACGAGCAGTACTTC.

The sample holds a few counts of this clonotype. This chain connects TRBV3-2 to TRBJ1-1. TRBV3-2 is a pseudogene. CDR3 length: 15 residues. The chain's CDR3 is CASSHREGGGTEAFF. As DNA, the CDR3 is TGTGCCAGCAGCCACAGGGAGGGGGGAGGAACTGAAGCTTTCTTT.

The gene calls are TRBV2 and TRBJ2-7; 8 nucleotides align to TRBD1. Germline loops: CDR1 SNHLY, CDR2 FYNNEI. V was clipped by 6 bases and J by 3 bases; unmatched bases: 13. The CDR3 consists of 16 residues. CDR3 in amino acids: CASRPQGAFSSYEQYF. As DNA, the CDR3 is TGTGCCAGCAGGCCCCAGGGGGCCTTCTCTAGCTACGAGCAGTACTTC.

This clonotype has more than one count but fewer than ten. CDR3 residues: CASASLGGYSYEQYF. CDR3 in DNA: TGTGCCAGCGCATCTCTGGGGGGTTATTCTTACGAGCAGTACTTC. The chain recombines TRBV27 with TRBJ2-7; the D gene is possibly TRBD2 (6 bases). The CDR3 extends over 15 amino acids. Trimming cost V 8 bases and J 4 bases, with 21 bases left between them. Germline-derived CDR1 and CDR2 are MNHEY and SMNVEV (reference sequence).

This clonotype was observed many times. The chain joins TRBV29-1 to TRBJ2-7; 8 positions agree with TRBD1. V shed 4 bases, J shed 3 bases, and the junction held 8 bases outside the gene matches. This CDR3 contains 14 residues. CDR1 and CDR2 from the germline V gene are SQVTM and ANQGSEA. The CDR3 region is CSVVLQGAIYEQYF. The CDR3 coding sequence is TGCAGCGTTGTTCTCCAGGGGGCCATCTACGAGCAGTACTTC.

V is TRBV4-3 and J is TRBJ2-1; TRBD2 might be the D (6 bases). Germline CDR1 and CDR2: LGHNA and YSLEER. The V and J ends lost 1 base and 0 bases respectively, with 16 bases between them. The CDR3 spans 18 residues. The CDR3, as DNA: TGCGCCAGCAGCCAAGGGGCAGGAGGGGAAAGCTCCTACAATGAGCAGTTCTTC. Translated, it gives CASSQGAGGESSYNEQFF.

On this clonotype itself: The germline gene is not matched at one end of the junction; a read error may be the cause. The V gene is TRBV27, the J gene TRBJ2-7; 7 nucleotides line up with TRBD1. This CDR3 spans 14 amino acids. Germline CDR1 reads MNHEY; CDR2 reads SMNVEV (reference sequence). CDR3 DNA: TGTGTCAGCAGTCCCGGGACAGCGTCCTACGAGCAGTACTTC. It encodes CVSSPGTASYEQYF.

This clonotype has at least ten counts. The rearrangement joins TRBV20-1 to TRBJ2-7, with 8 bases lining up with TRBD1. The CDR3 length is 14 residues. The junction had 10 bases not matched to a gene; V was cut back by 5 bases and J by 4 bases. Germline V gives CDR1 DFQATT, CDR2 SNEGSKA (reference sequence). CDR3 sequence: CSALRTGTPYEQYF. The CDR3 bases are TGCAGTGCTCTTCGGACAGGGACCCCATACGAGCAGTACTTC.